This T cell receptor (beta chain) derives from a study of blood T cell repertoires in COVID-19. Looking at the study overall: PBMCs, B-cell-depleted T cells, or T cells provided the cDNA or gDNA that made up the material.

Original processing notes: Amplification of reference gene primers provided the estimated nucleated cell counts. Measured with immunoSEQ multiplex PCR; TCRdb has only the in-frame clones, and not every one. V and J calls and clone size are given by that table; D and trimming were obtained from the DNA. The sample includes roughly 260,000 clones, 82% seen only once; the top ten take about 4.8%. V was trimmed by 3 bases and J by 1 base, leaving 7 bases between them. Per germline, CDR1 SGHTA and CDR2 FQGNSA. This CDR3 region has 13 residues. This receptor was obtained from a woman between 70 and 85 years old with acute or convalescent COVID-19. Sequenced input: peripheral blood. J is TRBJ2-7 and V is TRBV7-2; no clear D. CDR3: CASSFGPSYEQYF. The CDR3 DNA sequence: TGTGCCAGCAGCTTTGGGCCTTCCTACGAGCAGTACTTC.